The present T cell receptor (beta chain) was sequenced within a study of blood T cell repertoires in COVID-19. Overall study context: T cells, B-cell-depleted T cells, or PBMCs supplied cDNA or gDNA.

Repertoires were generated with immunoSEQ multiplex PCR, while TCRdb's copy carries only in-frame clones and drops some. The data contain around 140,000 clones, 86% of them singletons. Germline assignment: CDR1 MNHNY and CDR2 SVGAGI (reference sequence). CDR3 length equals 16 residues. With 0 bases removed from V and 0 bases from J, the gap between germline ends came to 6 bases. This sequence was found in a woman aged 55-69 years with acute or convalescent COVID-19. The rearrangement links TRBV6-6 to TRBJ2-6; weak D call: TRBD1 (6 bases). The specimen was peripheral blood. The CDR3 nucleotides are TGTGCCAGCAGTTACTCGACAGGCTCTGGGGCCAACGTCCTGACTTTC. This gives the protein CASSYSTGSGANVLTF.